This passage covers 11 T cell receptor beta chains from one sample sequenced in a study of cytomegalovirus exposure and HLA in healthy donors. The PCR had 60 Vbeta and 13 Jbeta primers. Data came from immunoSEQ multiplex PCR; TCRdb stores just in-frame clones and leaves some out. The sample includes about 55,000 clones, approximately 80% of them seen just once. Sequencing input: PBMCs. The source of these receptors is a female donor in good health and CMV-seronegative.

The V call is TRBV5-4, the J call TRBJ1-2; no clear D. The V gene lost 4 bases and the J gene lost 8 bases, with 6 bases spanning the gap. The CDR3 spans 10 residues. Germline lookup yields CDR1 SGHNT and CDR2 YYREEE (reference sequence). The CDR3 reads CASSPRGYTF. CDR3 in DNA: TGTGCCAGCAGCCCGCGGGGCTACACCTTC.

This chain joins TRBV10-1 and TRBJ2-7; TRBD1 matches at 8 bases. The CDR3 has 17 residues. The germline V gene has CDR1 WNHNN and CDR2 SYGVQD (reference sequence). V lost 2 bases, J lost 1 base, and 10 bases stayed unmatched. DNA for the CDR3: TGCGCCAGCAGTGAGCCCGACCCGGGACAGGTGTCCTACGAGCAGTACTTC. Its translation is CASSEPDPGQVSYEQYF.

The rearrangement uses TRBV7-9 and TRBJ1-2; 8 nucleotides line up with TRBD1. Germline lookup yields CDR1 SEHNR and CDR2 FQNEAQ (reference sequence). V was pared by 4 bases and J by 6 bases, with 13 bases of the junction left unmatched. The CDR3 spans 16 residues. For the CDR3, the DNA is TGTGCCAGCAGCTCGCTGTTCTGGGACAGGATTAATGGCTACACCTTC. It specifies CASSSLFWDRINGYTF.

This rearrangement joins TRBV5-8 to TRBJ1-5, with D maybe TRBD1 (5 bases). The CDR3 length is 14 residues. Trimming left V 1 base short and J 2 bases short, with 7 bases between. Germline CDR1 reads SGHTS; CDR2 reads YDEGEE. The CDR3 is CASSLLGRNQPQHF. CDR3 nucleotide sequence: TGTGCCAGCAGCTTGTTGGGGCGCAATCAGCCCCAGCATTTT.

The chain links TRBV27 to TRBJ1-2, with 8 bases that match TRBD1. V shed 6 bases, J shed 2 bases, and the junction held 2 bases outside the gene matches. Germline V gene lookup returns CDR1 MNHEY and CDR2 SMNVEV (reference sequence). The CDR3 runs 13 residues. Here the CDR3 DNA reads TGTGCCAGCAGAAGACAGGGGAACTATGGCTACACCTTC. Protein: CASRRQGNYGYTF.

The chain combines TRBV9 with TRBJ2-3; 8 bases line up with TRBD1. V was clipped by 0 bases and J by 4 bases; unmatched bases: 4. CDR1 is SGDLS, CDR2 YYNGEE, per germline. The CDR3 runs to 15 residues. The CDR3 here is CASSVAGQGSDTQYF. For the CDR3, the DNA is TGTGCCAGCAGCGTAGCTGGACAGGGCTCAGATACGCAGTATTTT.

The CDR3 loop is CASRLRNYGYTF. The CDR3 nucleotides read TGTGCCAGCAGGCTGAGGAACTATGGCTACACCTTC. This sequence joins TRBV28 and TRBJ1-2; D not certain. The CDR3 spans 12 residues. Deletions cut 6 bases from V and 2 bases from J, with 7 bases between. Germline lookup yields CDR1 MDHEN and CDR2 SYDVKM.

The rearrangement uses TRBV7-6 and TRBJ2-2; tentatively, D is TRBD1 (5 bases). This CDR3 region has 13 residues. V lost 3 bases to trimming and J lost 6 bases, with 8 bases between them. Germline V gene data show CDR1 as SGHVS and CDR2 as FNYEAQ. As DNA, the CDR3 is TGTGCCAGCAGCTTGGGGCAGGCCGGGGAGCTGTTTTTT. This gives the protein CASSLGQAGELFF.

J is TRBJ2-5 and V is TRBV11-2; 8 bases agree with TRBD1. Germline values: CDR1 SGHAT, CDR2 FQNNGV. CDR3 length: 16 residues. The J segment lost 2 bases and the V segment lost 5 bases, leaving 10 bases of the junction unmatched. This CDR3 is CASSPGTGALQETQYF. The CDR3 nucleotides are TGTGCCAGCAGCCCTGGGACAGGAGCCCTTCAAGAGACCCAGTACTTC.

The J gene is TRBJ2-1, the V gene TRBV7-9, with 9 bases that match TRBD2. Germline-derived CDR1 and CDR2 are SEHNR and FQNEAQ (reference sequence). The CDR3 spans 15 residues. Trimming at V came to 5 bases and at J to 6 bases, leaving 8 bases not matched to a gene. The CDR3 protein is CASSPRLAGSNEQFF. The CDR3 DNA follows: TGTGCCAGCAGCCCCCGGCTAGCGGGGTCCAATGAGCAGTTCTTC.

The CDR3 loop reads CASSLGGTVRTNYGYTF. As DNA, the CDR3 is TGCGCCAGCAGCTTGGGGGGGACAGTAAGAACTAACTATGGCTACACCTTC. The V and J genes are TRBV5-1 and TRBJ1-2; 7 bases line up with TRBD1. CDR3 length: 17 residues. CDR1 is SGHRS, CDR2 YFSETQ, per germline. The V and J ends lost 0 bases and 0 bases, in that order; junction bases with no gene match: 8.